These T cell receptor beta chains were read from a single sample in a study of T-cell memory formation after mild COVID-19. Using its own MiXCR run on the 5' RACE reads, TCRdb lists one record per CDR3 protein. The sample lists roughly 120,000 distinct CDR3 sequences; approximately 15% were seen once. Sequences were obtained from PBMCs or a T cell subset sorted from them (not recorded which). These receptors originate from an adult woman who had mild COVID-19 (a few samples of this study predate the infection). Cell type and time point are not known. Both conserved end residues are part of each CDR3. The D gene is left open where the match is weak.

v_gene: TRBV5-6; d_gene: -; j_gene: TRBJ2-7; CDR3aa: CASSPLDPRPPVEQYF
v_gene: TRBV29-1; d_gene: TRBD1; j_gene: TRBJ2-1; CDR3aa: CSVERAPGGPEQFF
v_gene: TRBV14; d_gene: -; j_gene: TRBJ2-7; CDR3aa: CASSQDPSRSFAYEQYF
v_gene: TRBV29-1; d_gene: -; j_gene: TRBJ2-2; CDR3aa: CSAMTVNTGELFF
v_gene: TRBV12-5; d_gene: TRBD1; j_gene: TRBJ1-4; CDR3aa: CASGLGQGNEKLFF
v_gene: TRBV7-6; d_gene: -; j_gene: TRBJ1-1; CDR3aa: CASSLEGDTEAFF
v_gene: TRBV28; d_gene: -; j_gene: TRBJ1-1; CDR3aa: CASSLLRQGQNTEAFF
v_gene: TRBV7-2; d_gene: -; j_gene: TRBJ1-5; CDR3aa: CASSLWGGNQPQHF
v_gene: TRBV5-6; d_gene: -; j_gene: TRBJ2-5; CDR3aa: CASSLGKETQYF
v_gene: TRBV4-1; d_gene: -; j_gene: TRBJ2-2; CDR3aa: CASSQALGNTGELFF
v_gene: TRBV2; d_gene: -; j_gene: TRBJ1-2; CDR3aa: CASSSRAATGYTF
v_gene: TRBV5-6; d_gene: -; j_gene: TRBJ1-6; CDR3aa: CASSMEPATSPLHF
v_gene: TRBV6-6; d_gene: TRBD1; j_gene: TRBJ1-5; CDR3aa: CASRDRVGDQPQHF
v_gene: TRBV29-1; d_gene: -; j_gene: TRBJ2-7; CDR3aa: CSVEDGGYEQYF
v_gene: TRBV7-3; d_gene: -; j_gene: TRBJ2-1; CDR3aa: CASSLQRSSYNEQFF
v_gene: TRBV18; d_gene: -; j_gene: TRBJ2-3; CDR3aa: CASSPLFAGSTDTQYF
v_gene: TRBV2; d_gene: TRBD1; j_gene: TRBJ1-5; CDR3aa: CASSEGTGSNNQPQHF
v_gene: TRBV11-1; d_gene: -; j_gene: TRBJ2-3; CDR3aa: CASSLYSTDTQYF
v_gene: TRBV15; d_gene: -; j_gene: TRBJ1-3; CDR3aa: CATSRDLQGGNTIYF
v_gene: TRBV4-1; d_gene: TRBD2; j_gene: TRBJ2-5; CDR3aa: CASSPGEREQETQYF
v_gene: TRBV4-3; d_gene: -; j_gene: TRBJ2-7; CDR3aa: CASSQDGPLREISYEQYF
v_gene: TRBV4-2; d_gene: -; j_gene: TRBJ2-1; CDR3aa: CASSQDSASSYNEQFF
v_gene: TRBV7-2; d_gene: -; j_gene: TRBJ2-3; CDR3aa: CASSLIYSGGRGTQYF
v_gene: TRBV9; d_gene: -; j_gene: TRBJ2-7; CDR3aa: CASSGLGTYEQYF
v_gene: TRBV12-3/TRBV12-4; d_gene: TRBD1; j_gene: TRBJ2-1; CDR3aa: CASSWGQGREQFF
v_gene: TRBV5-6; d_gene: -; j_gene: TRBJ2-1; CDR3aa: CASSPSPRSYNEQFF
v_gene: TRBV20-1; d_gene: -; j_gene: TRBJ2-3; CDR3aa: CSARWTVARGDTQYF
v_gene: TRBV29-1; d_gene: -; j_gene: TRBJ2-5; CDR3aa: CSARLGSGETQYF
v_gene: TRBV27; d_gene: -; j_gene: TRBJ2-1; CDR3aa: CASRGQFRTYNEQFF
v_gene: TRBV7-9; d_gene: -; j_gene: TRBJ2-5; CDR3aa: CASSRGGGWETQYF
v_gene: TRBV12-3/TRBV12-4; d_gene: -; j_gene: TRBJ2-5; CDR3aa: CASSYGSGDWETQYF
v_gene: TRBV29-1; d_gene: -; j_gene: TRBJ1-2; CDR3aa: CSVDQGKGGYTF
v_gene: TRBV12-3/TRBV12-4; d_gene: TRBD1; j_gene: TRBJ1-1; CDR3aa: CASRLTGGGGEAFF